Presented here are 21 T cell receptor beta chains from one specimen sequenced in a study of T-cell reconstitution after alpha-beta-depleted transplantation in children. Unique molecular identifiers were incorporated during preparation of the TCRbeta library. TCRdb redid the calling of the PCR reads with MiXCR, one entry per CDR3 protein. The sample holds about 340,000 distinct CDR3 sequences, less than 15% seen once. Specimen: PBMCs, collected from the stem cell graft. Receptors originate from a human donor who donated a stem cell graft to a child with Fanconi anemia.

This clonotype was recorded a few times. CDR3 in DNA: TGTGCCAGCAGCTTGGGAACCCAGGGGGGCACTGAAGCTTTCTTT. Its protein product is CASSLGTQGGTEAFF. The V and J genes are TRBV5-4 and TRBJ1-1; 7 bases fit TRBD1. CDR1 is SGHNT, CDR2 YYREEE, per germline (reference sequence). The CDR3 spans 15 residues. J was trimmed by 4 bases and V by 0 bases; bases with no gene match: 6.

This sequence joins TRBV24-1 and TRBJ1-3, with D unresolved. Germline V lookup: CDR1 KGHDR, CDR2 SFDVKD. The CDR3 length is 13 residues. V lost 3 bases and J 4 bases, leaving 6 bases between the germline ends. This CDR3 reads CATSDVPGNTIYF. In DNA form, the CDR3 reads TGTGCCACCAGTGATGTTCCCGGAAACACCATATATTTT.

A few counts support this clonotype. The V call is TRBV25-1, the J call TRBJ2-2; possibly TRBD2 for D (6 bases). The CDR3 length is 13 residues. V was trimmed by 4 bases and J by 6 bases, leaving 9 bases between them. Germline values: CDR1 MGHDK, CDR2 SYGVNS. For the CDR3, the DNA is TGTGCCAGCAGTGCCAGGGAGGCCGGGGAGCTGTTTTTT. It yields the protein CASSAREAGELFF.

The V gene is TRBV5-1, the J gene TRBJ2-1; maybe TRBD2 (7 bases). Germline V gene data show CDR1 as SGHRS and CDR2 as YFSETQ. V was clipped by 3 bases and J by 4 bases, with 11 bases between them. The CDR3 totals 14 residues. The CDR3: CASSSGGLYNEQFF. CDR3 in DNA: TGCGCCAGCAGCTCGGGGGGCCTTTACAATGAGCAGTTCTTC. Full variable domain (rest looked up from reference TRBV5-1 and TRBJ2-1): KAGVTQTPRYLIKTRGQQVTLSCSPISGHRSVSWYQQTPGQGLQFLFEYFSETQRNKGNFPGRFSGRQFSNSRSEMNVSTLELGDSALYLCASSSGGLYNEQFFGPGTRLTVL.

This clonotype was observed a handful of times. This chain connects TRBV7-6 to TRBJ2-7; a weak D match, TRBD2 (7 bases). The CDR3 spans 15 residues. V lost 1 base and J 5 bases, leaving 15 bases between the germline ends. Looked up from germline, CDR1 is SGHVS and CDR2 is FNYEAQ. CDR3 region: CASSLGYGGLDEQYF. The CDR3 nucleotides read TGTGCCAGCAGCTTAGGGTACGGGGGGCTTGACGAGCAGTACTTC.

V usage is TRBV7-9 and J usage is TRBJ1-1, with 9 bases matching TRBD1. This CDR3 region has 15 residues. Trimming cost V 5 bases and J 6 bases; bases outside gene matches: 10. Germline CDR1 SEHNR, CDR2 FQNEAQ (reference sequence). The CDR3 region is CASSIGQGSSAEAFF. For the CDR3, the DNA is TGTGCCAGCAGCATCGGACAGGGGTCGAGTGCTGAAGCTTTCTTT.

This clonotype came up many times. J is TRBJ1-6 and V is TRBV20-1, with D unclear. This CDR3 region has 15 residues. V lost 0 bases and J 9 bases, leaving 15 bases between the germline ends. Per germline, CDR1 DFQATT and CDR2 SNEGSKA (reference sequence). This CDR3 reads CSARDDHLESSPLHF. The CDR3 DNA is TGCAGTGCTAGAGATGACCACCTGGAGAGTTCACCCCTCCACTTT.

This clonotype was counted ten times or more. The chain has TRBV15 and TRBJ2-3; D remains ambiguous. The CDR3 totals 14 residues. Germline assignment: CDR1 LNHNV and CDR2 YYDKDF (reference sequence). The germline V and J ends were trimmed by 5 bases and 1 base, with 10 bases remaining between them. The CDR3 protein is CATSVSGGTDTQYF. The CDR3 DNA sequence: TGTGCCACCAGCGTTAGTGGGGGCACAGATACGCAGTATTTT.

This clonotype was seen only a few times. The rearrangement joins TRBV2 to TRBJ1-5; D is perhaps TRBD1 (5 bases). With 2 bases removed from V and 2 bases from J, the gap between germline ends came to 7 bases. CDR1 and CDR2 (germline): SNHLY, FYNNEI. The CDR3 runs to 14 residues. The CDR3 protein is CASSEQGGNQPQHF. CDR3 in DNA: TGTGCCAGCAGTGAACAGGGAGGCAATCAGCCCCAGCATTTT.

In its sample, this clonotype was seen many times. The V gene is TRBV2, the J gene TRBJ2-7; tentative D call: TRBD1 (5 bases). This CDR3 spans 14 amino acids. From germline, CDR1 is SNHLY and CDR2 FYNNEI. V was clipped by 8 bases and J by 2 bases, with 16 bases between them. The CDR3 region is CASQDSQRPYEQYF. CDR3 bases: TGTGCCAGCCAAGACAGTCAGAGGCCCTACGAGCAGTACTTC. The variable domain in full, with the rest retrieved from reference TRBV2 and TRBJ2-7, is EPEVTQTPSHQVTQMGQEVILRCVPISNHLYFYWYRQILGQKVEFLVSFYNNEISEKSEIFDDQFSVERPDGSNFTLKIRSTKLEDSAMYFCASQDSQRPYEQYFGPGTRLTVT.

This clonotype was picked up a small number of times. The V gene is TRBV29-1, the J gene TRBJ2-7; D assignment may be TRBD1 or TRBD2 (5 bases each). Germline values: CDR1 SQVTM, CDR2 ANQGSEA. Trimming took 6 bases from V and 0 from J, leaving 12 bases between them. The CDR3 totals 13 residues. The CDR3 sequence: CSVRGLSSYEQYF. As DNA, the CDR3 is TGCAGCGTCCGGGGCCTCAGCTCCTACGAGCAGTACTTC.

This clonotype was recorded a few times. This chain joins TRBV20-1 and TRBJ2-1; the match to TRBD2 covers 11 bases. The CDR3 is 19 residues long. Germline V gene lookup returns CDR1 DFQATT and CDR2 SNEGSKA (reference sequence). J was trimmed by 5 bases and V by 8 bases; bases with no gene match: 23. CDR3: CSSLLQTSGVLGGDNEQFF. The CDR3 DNA reads TGCAGTTCCCTTTTACAGACTAGCGGGGTCCTGGGCGGGGACAATGAGCAGTTCTTC.

This sequence joins TRBV29-1 and TRBJ2-3; unclear D gene. This CDR3 is built from 13 residues. V dropped 0 bases and J dropped 3 bases, with 7 bases sitting between them. Germline CDR1 SQVTM, CDR2 ANQGSEA. The CDR3: CSVEEERTDTQYF. In DNA form, the CDR3 reads TGCAGCGTTGAAGAGGAAAGAACAGATACGCAGTATTTT.

This clonotype was seen more than once but under ten times. The chain recombines TRBV20-1 with TRBJ1-5; no firm D call. V lost 2 bases and J 0 bases, leaving 17 bases between the germline ends. The germline V gene has CDR1 DFQATT and CDR2 SNEGSKA (reference sequence). The CDR3 spans 17 residues. CDR3 sequence reads: CSARKPGIEYSNQPQHF. The DNA for the CDR3 is TGCAGTGCTAGAAAACCGGGAATTGAGTATAGCAATCAGCCCCAGCATTTT.

This clonotype appeared a few times. In nucleotides, the CDR3 is TGTGCCACCAGCGACCCTAGCGGGGGTCACACAGATACGCAGTATTTT. Amino acid sequence: CATSDPSGGHTDTQYF. This sequence joins TRBV15 and TRBJ2-3; TRBD2 agrees at 10 bases. With 5 bases clipped from V and 2 bases from J, the junction kept 7 bases outside the gene matches. Germline V lookup: CDR1 LNHNV, CDR2 YYDKDF (reference sequence). This CDR3 is 16 amino acids long.

This clonotype was seen ten or more times. This chain uses TRBV6-5 with TRBJ1-2, with TRBD1 as a possible D gene (5 bases). The CDR3 spans 13 residues. Germline lookup yields CDR1 MNHEY and CDR2 SVGAGI. V was trimmed by 7 bases and J by 2 bases, leaving 11 bases between them. In DNA form, the CDR3 reads TGTGCCAGCACCGACAGTGACAACTATGGCTACACCTTC. The encoded protein is CASTDSDNYGYTF.

The J gene is TRBJ1-1, the V gene TRBV7-6; D uncertain. CDR1 and CDR2 (germline): SGHVS, FNYEAQ. Trimming left V 2 bases short and J 3 bases short, with 7 bases between. This CDR3 spans 13 amino acids. The CDR3 region is CASSLSGHTEAFF. CDR3 DNA sequence: TGTGCCAGCAGCTTATCCGGGCACACTGAAGCTTTCTTT.

This clonotype appeared many times. This chain connects TRBV10-3 to TRBJ2-7; no reliable D call. V lost 3 bases and J lost 3, with 6 bases in between. The CDR3 contains 12 residues. CDR1 and CDR2 from the germline V gene are ENHRY and SYGVKD. The CDR3 nucleotides are TGTGCCATCAGTGAATCGGGCTACGAGCAGTACGTC. Translation gives CAISESGYEQYV.

The chain is built from TRBV6-2 or TRBV6-3 and TRBJ2-7, with D tentatively TRBD1 or TRBD2 (5 bases each). The CDR3 runs 13 residues. The V end lost 6 bases, the J end lost 5 bases, and 14 bases lay between the germline ends. The germline CDR1 and CDR2 sequences are MNHEY and SVGEGT. The CDR3 bases are TGTGCCAGCAGCGGGACGGTCGAGGACGAGCAGTACTTC. This gives the protein CASSGTVEDEQYF.

This clonotype was seen many times. J is TRBJ2-5 and V is TRBV9; D is unresolved. This CDR3 is built from 13 residues. Deletions cut 2 bases from V and 1 base from J, with 6 bases between. Germline values: CDR1 SGDLS, CDR2 YYNGEE. CDR3 in amino acids: CASSVSVQETQYF. In nucleotides, the CDR3 is TGTGCCAGCAGCGTCTCAGTCCAAGAGACCCAGTACTTC.

This chain links TRBV19 with TRBJ2-2; 7 bases fit TRBD1. Per germline, CDR1 LNHDA and CDR2 SQIVND (reference sequence). Trimming took 7 bases from V and 3 from J; bases not matched to a gene: 5. The CDR3 covers 14 residues. CDR3 region: CASTPGQYTGELFF. The CDR3 region has the DNA TGTGCCAGTACCCCGGGACAGTACACCGGGGAGCTGTTTTTT.